The present T cell receptor beta chain was sequenced within a study of blood T cell repertoires in COVID-19. In the study overall: There were acute and convalescent COVID-19 samples, and they came from the United States, Italy and Spain. Nucleic acid was either cDNA or gDNA, and it came from T cells, B-cell-depleted T cells, or PBMCs.

As processed by the authors: Reference gene primer amplification yielded estimated nucleated cell counts. This table comes from immunoSEQ multiplex PCR, and its TCRdb copy is limited to in-frame clones, with some not included. The V and J calls and clone size are taken from that table; D and trimming were inferred from the DNA. The table shows approximately 130,000 clones, with approximately 77% occurring only once. Germline V gene data show CDR1 as SGHVS and CDR2 as FQNEAQ. The CDR3 is made up of 14 amino acids. Trimming removed 1 base at V and 5 bases at J, with 8 bases between. The sequenced sample was peripheral blood. The TCR originated in a man aged 80 or over with acute or convalescent COVID-19. The V gene is TRBV7-8, the J gene TRBJ1-4; maybe TRBD1 (6 bases). The CDR3 sequence is CASSLGTANEKLFF. CDR3 in DNA: TGTGCCAGCAGCTTAGGGACAGCAAATGAAAAACTGTTTTTT.